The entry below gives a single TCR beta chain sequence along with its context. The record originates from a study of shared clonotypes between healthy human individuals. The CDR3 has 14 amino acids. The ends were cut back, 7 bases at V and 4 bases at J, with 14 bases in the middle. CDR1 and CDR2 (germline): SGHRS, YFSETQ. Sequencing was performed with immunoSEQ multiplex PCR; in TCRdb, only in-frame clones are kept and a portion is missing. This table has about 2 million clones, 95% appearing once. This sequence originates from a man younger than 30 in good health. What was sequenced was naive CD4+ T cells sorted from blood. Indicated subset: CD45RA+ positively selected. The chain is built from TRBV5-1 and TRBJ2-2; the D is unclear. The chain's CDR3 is CASLKPGGTGELFF. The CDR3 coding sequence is TGCGCCAGCCTCAAACCTGGCGGCACCGGGGAGCTGTTTTTT.